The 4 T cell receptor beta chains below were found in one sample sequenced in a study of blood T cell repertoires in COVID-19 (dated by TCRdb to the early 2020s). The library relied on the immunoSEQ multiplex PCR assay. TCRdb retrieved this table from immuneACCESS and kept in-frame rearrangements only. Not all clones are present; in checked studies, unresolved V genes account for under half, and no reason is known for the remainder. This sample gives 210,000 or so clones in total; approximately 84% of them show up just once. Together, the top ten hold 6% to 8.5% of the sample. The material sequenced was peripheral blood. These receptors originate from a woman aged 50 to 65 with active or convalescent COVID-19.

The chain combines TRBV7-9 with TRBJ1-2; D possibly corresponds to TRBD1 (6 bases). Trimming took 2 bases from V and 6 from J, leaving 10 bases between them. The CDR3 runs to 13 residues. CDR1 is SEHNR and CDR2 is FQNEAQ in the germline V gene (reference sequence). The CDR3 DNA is TGTGCCAGCAGCTTACCCAGGGGAAATGGCTACACCTTC. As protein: CASSLPRGNGYTF. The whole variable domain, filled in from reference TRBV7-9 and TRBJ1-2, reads DTGVSQNPRHKITKRGQNVTFRCDPISEHNRLYWYRQTLGQGPEFLTYFQNEAQLEKSRLLSDRFSAERPKGSFSTLEIQRTEQGDSAMYLCASSLPRGNGYTFGSGTRLTVV.

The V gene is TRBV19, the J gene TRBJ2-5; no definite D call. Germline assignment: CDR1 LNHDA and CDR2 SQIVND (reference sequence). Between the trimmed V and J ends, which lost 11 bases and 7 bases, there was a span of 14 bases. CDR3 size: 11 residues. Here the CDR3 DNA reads TGTGCCCGCCCCGCCACGGGGACCCAGTACTTC. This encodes CARPATGTQYF. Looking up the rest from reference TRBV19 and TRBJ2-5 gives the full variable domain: DGGITQSPKYLFRKEGQNVTLSCEQNLNHDAMYWYRQDPGQGLRLIYYSQIVNDFQKGDIAEGYSVSREKKESFPLTVTSAQKNPTAFYLCARPATGTQYFGPGTRLLVL.

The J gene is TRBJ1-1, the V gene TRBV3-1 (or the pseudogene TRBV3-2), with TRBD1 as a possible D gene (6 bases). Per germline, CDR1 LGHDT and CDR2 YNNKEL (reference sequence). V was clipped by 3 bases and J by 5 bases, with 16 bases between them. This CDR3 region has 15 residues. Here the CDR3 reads CASSHGNRDQTEAFF. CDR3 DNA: TGTGCCAGCAGCCACGGAAACAGGGATCAGACTGAAGCTTTCTTT.

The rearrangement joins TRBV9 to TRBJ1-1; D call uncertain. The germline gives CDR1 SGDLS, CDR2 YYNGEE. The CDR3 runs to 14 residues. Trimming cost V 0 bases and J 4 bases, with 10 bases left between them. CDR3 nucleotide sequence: TGTGCCAGCAGCGTAGTAACAAGAGGCACTGAAGCTTTCTTT. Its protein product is CASSVVTRGTEAFF.